This section outlines one T cell receptor (beta chain) sequence together with its context. The antigen this receptor binds is unknown. The input lacks base qualities; no much larger clone sits a single base away. Each collaborating institution followed its own protocols to collect whole blood in K2EDTA tubes. For TCRbeta analysis, collaborators shipped samples as frozen whole blood, isolated PBMCs, or DNA extracted from either of those sample types. The data derive from a study of blood T cell repertoires in COVID-19 (TCRdb year 2020). Some background on the complete study: Samples from collaborators originated in the United States, Italy and Spain and spanned both the acute and convalescent phases of COVID-19. The material from the prospective study consisted of cDNA or gDNA derived from T cells, B-cell-depleted T cells, or PBMCs. The dataset comprised deeply sampled blood TCRbeta repertoires from subjects exposed to, actively infected with, or recovered from COVID-19. The repertoires were made available in a free public database intended to serve as a resource for research on the immune response to SARS-CoV-2. The samples were drawn from two sources: the first 160 participants of the ongoing ImmuneRACE study, and 1,200 or so subjects contributed by 6 global collaborators. The sample metadata nearly always contained a de-identified subject ID, COVID-19 status, age in years and sex. Where available, HLA class I and class II types were obtained from metadata supplied by the sample provider rather than from assay-based typing.

The CDR1 and CDR2 encoded by the germline V gene are MDHEN and SYDVKM. Taken from cysteine to phenylalanine, the CDR3 has 15 residues. Only the CDR3 portion is preserved as DNA: 45 bases, with reading frame beginning at the first base. Trimming takes 2 bases off V and 3 bases off J; junction bases not matched to a gene: 6. TCRbeta CDR3 regions were amplified from genomic DNA by means of the immunoSEQ Assay, a bias-controlled multiplex PCR. On the authors' methods: Within the assay, amplification of reference gene primers was used to estimate how many nucleated cells each sample contained. To quantify the absolute abundance of each unique TCRbeta CDR3 rearrangement, sequence reads were collapsed and filtered. For each sample, productive Simpson clonality was calculated as the square root of Simpson's diversity index over productive rearrangements. TCRdb provides this immuneACCESS table in a form limited to in-frame rearrangements. Some clones are lacking; in checked studies, under half of them reflect an unresolved V gene, and why the rest are absent is not known. The D gene and trimming were derived from the DNA, and the V and J assignments and clone size from that table. This sample is represented by about 190,000 clones; 70% to 90% of them were singletons. 4% to 5.5% of the sample is in the top ten clones.

The full study reports these points: How much clinical and demographic metadata was included differed by source and by participant, and the metadata was provided uncurated.

The sample taken for sequencing was peripheral blood. The V and J genes are TRBV28 and TRBJ2-7; 8 of the junction bases match TRBD1. This clonotype was sampled from a human donor in a cohort sampled during active COVID-19. The CDR3 reads CASSLRPGQDYEQYF. The bases read TGTGCCAGCAGTTTAAGACCGGGACAGGACTACGAGCAGTACTTC.